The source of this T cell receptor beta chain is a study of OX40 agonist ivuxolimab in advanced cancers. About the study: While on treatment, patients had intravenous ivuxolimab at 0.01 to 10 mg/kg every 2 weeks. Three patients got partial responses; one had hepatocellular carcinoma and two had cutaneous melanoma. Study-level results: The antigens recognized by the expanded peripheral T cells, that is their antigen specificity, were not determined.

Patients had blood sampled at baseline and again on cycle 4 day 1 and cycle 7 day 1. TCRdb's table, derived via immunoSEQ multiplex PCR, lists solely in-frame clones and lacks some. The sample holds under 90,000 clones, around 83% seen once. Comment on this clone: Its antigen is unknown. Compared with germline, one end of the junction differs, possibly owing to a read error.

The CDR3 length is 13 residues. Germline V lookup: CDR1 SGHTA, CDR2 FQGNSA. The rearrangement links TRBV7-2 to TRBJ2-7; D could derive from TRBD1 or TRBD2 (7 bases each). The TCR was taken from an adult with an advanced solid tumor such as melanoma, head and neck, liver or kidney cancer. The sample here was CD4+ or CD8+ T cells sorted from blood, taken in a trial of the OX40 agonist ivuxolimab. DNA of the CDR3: TGTGCCAGCACCTTAGCCAGGGGGGGCGAGCAGTACTTC. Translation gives CASTLARGGEQYF.